This T cell receptor beta chain was captured in a study of OX40 agonist ivuxolimab in advanced cancers. The wider study: Patients were infused with ivuxolimab every 2 weeks at 0.01 to 10 mg/kg. General study points: The mean number of expanded clones was higher in CD8+ T cells than in CD4+.

Worth noting for this clone: Antigen specificity is unknown. A read error may produce the germline difference seen at one junction end.

Measured with immunoSEQ multiplex PCR; TCRdb has only the in-frame clones, and not every one. The table includes approximately 45,000 clones, roughly 82% detected once. This CDR3 has 13 amino acids. The V gene's germline CDR1 is SSHAT and CDR2 FNYEAQ (reference sequence). This chain joins TRBV7-7 and TRBJ2-1; D uncertain. This TCR came from an adult with an advanced solid tumor such as melanoma, head and neck, liver or kidney cancer. Here the sequenced sample was CD4+ or CD8+ T cells sorted from blood, taken in a trial of the OX40 agonist ivuxolimab. The CDR3 DNA reads as TGTGCTAGCAGCTTAGGCCCTAGGAATGAGCAGTTCTTC. Its translation is CASSLGPRNEQFF.